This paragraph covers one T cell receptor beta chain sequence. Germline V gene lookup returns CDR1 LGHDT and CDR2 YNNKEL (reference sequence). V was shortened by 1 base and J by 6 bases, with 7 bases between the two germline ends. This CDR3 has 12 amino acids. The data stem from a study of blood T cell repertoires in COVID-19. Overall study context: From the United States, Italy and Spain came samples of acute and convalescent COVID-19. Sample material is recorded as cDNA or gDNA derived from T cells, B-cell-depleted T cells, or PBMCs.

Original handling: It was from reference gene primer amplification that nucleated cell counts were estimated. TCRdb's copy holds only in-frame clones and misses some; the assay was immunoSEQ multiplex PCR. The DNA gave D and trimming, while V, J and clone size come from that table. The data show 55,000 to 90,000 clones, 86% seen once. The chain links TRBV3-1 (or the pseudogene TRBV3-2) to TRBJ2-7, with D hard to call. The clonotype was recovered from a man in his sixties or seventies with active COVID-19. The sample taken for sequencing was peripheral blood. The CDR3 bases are TGTGCCAGCAGCCAAGGACTCTTCGAGCAGTACTTC. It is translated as CASSQGLFEQYF.